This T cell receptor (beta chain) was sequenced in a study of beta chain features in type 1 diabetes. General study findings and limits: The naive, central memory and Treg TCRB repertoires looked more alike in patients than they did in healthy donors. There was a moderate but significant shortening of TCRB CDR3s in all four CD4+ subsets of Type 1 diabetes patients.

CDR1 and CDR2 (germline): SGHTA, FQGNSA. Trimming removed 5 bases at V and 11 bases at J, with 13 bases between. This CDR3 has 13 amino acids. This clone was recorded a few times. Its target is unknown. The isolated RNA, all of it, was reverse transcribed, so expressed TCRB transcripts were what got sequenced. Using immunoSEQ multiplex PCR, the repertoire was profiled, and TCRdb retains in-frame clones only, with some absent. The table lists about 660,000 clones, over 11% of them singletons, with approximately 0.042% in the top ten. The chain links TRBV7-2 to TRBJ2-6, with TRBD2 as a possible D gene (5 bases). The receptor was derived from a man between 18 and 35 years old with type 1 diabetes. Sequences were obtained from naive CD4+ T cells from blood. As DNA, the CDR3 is TGTGCCAGCAGCCGAGGGTCCCCCGACGTCCTGACTTTC. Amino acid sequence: CASSRGSPDVLTF. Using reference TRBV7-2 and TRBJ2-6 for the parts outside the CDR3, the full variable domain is GAGVSQSPSNKVTEKGKDVELRCDPISGHTALYWYRQSLGQGLEFLIYFQGNSAPDKSGLPSDRFSAERTGGSVSTLTIQRTQQEDSAVYLCASSRGSPDVLTFGAGSRLTVL.